This note documents a single T cell receptor (beta chain) sequence. Which antigen it targets is not known. Base quality data are lacking; no much larger clone is found one base away. Library generation was performed with the immunoSEQ multiplex PCR assay. As for the original processing: A statistical classification framework was built for diagnosing cytomegalovirus status from the catalog of TCR beta chain sequences. This is the immuneACCESS table as TCRdb keeps it, with only in-frame sequences that have V and J called. A part of the clones is gone; compared with another copy, unresolved V genes explain less than half, and the rest is unexplained. Clone size and V and J calls were adopted from that table, with D and trimming inferred from the DNA. Present in this sample are under 95,000 clones, approximately 93% of which were seen just once. The top ten hold over 2% of the sample. These data are taken from a study of cytomegalovirus exposure and HLA in healthy donors (dated by TCRdb to 2015 to 2018). Broadly, across the study: A later analysis indicated that the 110 or so validation repertoires were generated on the platform also employed for the 700 or so repertoires of the first cohort. Besides the first cohort of under 700 subjects, a separate validation cohort made up of roughly 120 different subjects was used. The aim of the study was to test whether cataloging public T cell receptors could identify signatures of past pathogen exposure. To predict cytomegalovirus infection status, the study brought together high-throughput TCR immunosequencing, statistical association of individual TCRs with disease status, and machine learning. Overall study outcomes, separate from this receptor: Cytomegalovirus status was reported to be diagnosed by the classifier with high specificity and sensitivity in both the original and validation cohorts. In the study, approximately 160 TCR beta chains were listed as associated with cytomegalovirus. Most TCR sequences were seen in very few donors, while some public TCRs were found in many individuals. Subsequent analysis determined that TCRs grouped into clusters in the first cohort also showed a tendency toward co-occurrence across the 90 to 150 validation repertoires, and about 94% of cluster scores exceeded 0. The authors suggested that the approach could potentially be extended to other disease states and immunological phenotypes. A later analysis lacked HLA typing for the validation cohort, so it scored co-occurrence in that cohort across all 130 or so repertoires. In vitro tests confirmed that a few of the cytomegalovirus-associated TCR beta chains recognize cytomegalovirus antigens.

The donors were included in the validation cohort of around 120 subjects, a group kept apart from the roughly 700-subject first cohort. Relative to germline, V is 1 base shorter and J is 4 bases shorter, with 7 bases between their ends. Spanning cysteine to phenylalanine, the CDR3 consists of 13 amino acids. The sequence is cut down to CDR3 DNA, 39 bases in frame from base 1. Per the germline V gene, KGHSH is the CDR1 and LQKENI is the CDR2. Material for sequencing was PBMCs. This TCR came from a woman aged 18-35 years in good health and CMV-seronegative. Here the chain combines TRBV18 and TRBJ2-5; D gene: possibly TRBD2, on 5 matching bases. The CDR3 protein: CASSPQLGETQYF. The sequenced DNA is TGTGCCAGCTCACCACAACTAGGAGAGACCCAGTACTTC.